This is a list of T cell receptor beta chains from one sample in a study of PD-1 blockade in classical Hodgkin lymphoma. The method was immunoSEQ multiplex PCR; TCRdb's version includes in-frame clones alone and lacks a portion of them. The sample lists 40,000 to 55,000 clones; around 80% were seen once. The sequencing used peripheral blood mononuclear cells (PBMCs), collected before the fourth cycle of nivolumab. These receptors all stem from a human donor with classical Hodgkin lymphoma. CDR3s include the opening cysteine and the closing phenylalanine or tryptophan. A D gene is named only where the DNA matches it firmly. Not every row has a clone size; where given, it reads once, few, many or a size class.

- 16 TRBD2 TRBJ2-2 TRBV5-1 TGCGCCAGCGCGATAGCGGGGGCCCTTTACACCGGGGAGCTGTTTTTT CASAIAGALYTGELFF
- 13 TRBD2 TRBJ2-3 TRBV6-5 TGTGCCAGCAGCGGGGACTACTTGGATACGCAGTATTTT CASSGDYLDTQYF
- 16 - TRBJ1-2 TRBV28 TGTGCCAGCAGCCTTCCGGGGGCAGAAGCTAACTATGGCTACACCTTC CASSLPGAEANYGYTF
- 16 TRBD1 TRBJ1-1 TRBV6-6 TGTGCCAGCAGCCAAAGGGGACAGGGGATGAACACTGAAGCTTTCTTT CASSQRGQGMNTEAFF
- 13 - TRBJ2-1 TRBV30 TGTGCCTGGTGCCGGGACTTCAACAATGAGCAGTTCTTC CAWCRDFNNEQFF
once 13 - TRBJ1-1 TRBV9 TGTGCCAGCAGCGTAGAACAGGGTGATGAAGCTTTCTTT CASSVEQGDEAFF
- 13 - TRBJ1-2 TRBV18 TGTGCCAGCTCACCACTCAGGGATGATGGCTACACCTTC CASSPLRDDGYTF
few 15 TRBD1 TRBJ2-7 TRBV10-3 TGTGCCATCAGTGAAGGGACAGGGGCCCAATACGAGCAGTACTTC CAISEGTGAQYEQYF
once 13 - TRBJ1-1 TRBV11-3 TGTGCCAGCAGCCGGGTAGGGGACACTGAAGCTTTCTTT CASSRVGDTEAFF
- 16 TRBD1 TRBJ2-1 TRBV11-2 TGTGCCAGCAGCTTAGGGGTAGCGGCAGGGGGCAGCAACCAGTTCTTC CASSLGVAAGGSNQFF
- 19 TRBD1 TRBJ2-3 TRBV11-2 TGTGCCAGCAGCTTCGGGGTCTGGACTTACAGGGGAAGGACAGATACGCAGTATTTT CASSFGVWTYRGRTDTQYF
- 15 - TRBJ2-3 TRBV5-6 TGTGCCAGCAGCTTGGCGGCAGGGCAAACAGATACGCAGTATTTT CASSLAAGQTDTQYF
- 16 TRBD1 TRBJ2-3 TRBV28 TGTGCCAGCAGCCAGACAGGGGGAACCGTCACAGATACGCAGTATTTT CASSQTGGTVTDTQYF
- 15 - TRBJ2-2 TRBV11-3 TGTGCCAGCACTGCTGTGACAGCTGGGGCCGGGGAGCTGTTTTTT CASTAVTAGAGELFF
few 13 - TRBJ1-6 TRBV11-3 TGTGCCAGCAGCTTGAGGCCGGCCGCGCGGGTTGCCTTT CASSLRPAARVAF
- 12 TRBD1 TRBJ1-1 TRBV7-2 TGTGCCAGCAGCGAAAACAGGGGGCGGGCTTTCTTT CASSENRGRAFF
- 12 - TRBJ1-5 TRBV19 TGTGCCAGTCGGCCAGGGGATCAGCCCCAGCATTTT CASRPGDQPQHF
- 16 TRBD1 TRBJ1-1 TRBV4-3 TGCGCCAGCAGCCAAGTCGGACAGGGCGAGTTGACTGAAGCTTTCTTT CASSQVGQGELTEAFF
- 12 - TRBJ2-3 TRBV6-1 TGTGCCAGCAGACAGAGCACAGATACGCAGTATTTT CASRQSTDTQYF
- 11 - TRBJ2-7 TRBV6-5 TGTGCCAGCAGTCTCCTAGGTGAGCAGTACTTC CASSLLGEQYF
- 13 - TRBJ2-5 TRBV7-2 TGTGCCAGCAGCTTAGGGCTAGAGGAGACCCAGTACTTC CASSLGLEETQYF
- 16 - TRBJ1-2 TRBV6-1 TGTGCCAGCAGTGAAGCGTTAGGCAAAAGTAACTATGGCTACACCTTC CASSEALGKSNYGYTF
- 14 - TRBJ1-1 TRBV6-5 TGTGCCAGCAGTTACTCGATTGGGGGTCTGCAAGCTTTCTTT CASSYSIGGLQAFF
few 15 - TRBJ1-2 TRBV5-1 TGCGCCAGCAGCTTGGGAAACGTGCAGGGCGATGGCTACACCTTC CASSLGNVQGDGYTF
- 12 - TRBJ1-2 TRBV7-9 TGTGCCAGCAGCCATGCGGGGCAGGGCTACACCTTC CASSHAGQGYTF
- 15 - TRBJ1-4 TRBV4-2 TGTGCCAGCAGCCAAGCGACAGGAGGAAAAGAAAAACTGTTTTTT CASSQATGGKEKLFF
- 17 TRBD2 TRBJ2-2 TRBV7-6 TGTGCCAGCAGGTCAGATTTAGCGGGGCGCAACACCGGGGAGCTGTTTTTT CASRSDLAGRNTGELFF
once 13 - TRBJ1-3 TRBV7-2 TGTGCCAGCAGCTCGACGTCTGGAAACACCATATATTTT CASSSTSGNTIYF
- 14 TRBD1 TRBJ1-5 TRBV2 TGTGCCAGCCAAATAGACAGGGTCAATCAGCCCCAGCATTTT CASQIDRVNQPQHF
once 15 TRBD1 TRBJ2-2 TRBV7-7 TGTGCTAGCAGCCTCGGACAGGGGTTGATCGGGGAGCTGTTTTTT CASSLGQGLIGELFF
- 16 TRBD2 TRBJ2-5 TRBV4-2 TGTGCCAGCAGCCAAGACCGGGGGCGGGGGGCGGAGACCCAGTACTTC CASSQDRGRGAETQYF
- 13 - TRBJ1-6 TRBV30 TGTGCCTGGAGTGTCTTTTCCGGGATCACCCTCCACTTT CAWSVFSGITLHF
- 15 TRBD1 TRBJ2-3 TRBV7-2 TGTGCCAGCAGCCCCGGGACAGGGGAGAAAGATACGCAGTATTTT CASSPGTGEKDTQYF
- 15 - TRBJ1-4 TRBV4-2 TGTGCCAGCAGCCAAGAGTCGGCAGAAAATGAAAAACTGTTTTTT CASSQESAENEKLFF
- 13 - TRBJ1-2 TRBV27 TGTGCCAGCAGTCAACAGGGTTTCGGGGGCTACACCTTC CASSQQGFGGYTF
- 15 - TRBJ1-1 TRBV7-3 TGTGCCAGCAGCCCGAAGCCGATCATGAACACTGAAGCTTTCTTT CASSPKPIMNTEAFF
- 18 TRBD1 TRBJ1-6 TRBV19 TGTGCCAGTAGTATAGCGTTGGGCAGGGGGCTGAATAATTCACCCCTCCACTTT CASSIALGRGLNNSPLHF
many 12 - TRBJ1-2 TRBV12-2 TGTGCAAGTCTGTGGGGCGCGAGTGGCTACACCTTC CASLWGASGYTF
- 13 - TRBJ1-1 TRBV10-3 TGTGCCATCAGTGATGGTGAGGGCACTGAAGCTTTCTTT CAISDGEGTEAFF
- 12 - TRBJ1-2 TRBV7-2 TGTGCCAGCAGCCCCGGACTCTATGGCTACACCTTC CASSPGLYGYTF
- 15 TRBD1 TRBJ1-2 TRBV4-2 TGTGCCAGCAGCCAAGATCCCCAGGGGGAAAGGGGCTACACCTTC CASSQDPQGERGYTF
- 11 - TRBJ2-3 TRBV5-8 TGTGCCAGCAGCTTGGCCAGGGCCCAGTATTTT CASSLARAQYF